Presented here are 17 T cell receptor beta chains from one specimen sequenced in a study of blood T cell repertoires in COVID-19. Profiled with immunoSEQ multiplex PCR; TCRdb holds only in-frame clones, not every one. Seen here are some 130,000 clones, approximately 80% observed once, and the top ten hold 1.5% to 2%. The sequencing input was peripheral blood. These TCRs come from a man between 65 and 79 years old with acute or convalescent COVID-19.

Remarks on this clone: Additional DNA sequences in this sample encode the identical CDR3. The rearrangement joins TRBV19 to TRBJ2-1; weak D call: TRBD1 (5 bases). This CDR3 comprises 13 residues. The V end was cut by 5 bases, the J end by 6 bases, with 11 bases between. Germline CDR1 LNHDA, CDR2 SQIVND (reference sequence). The CDR3 is CASSPGFLNEQFF. The CDR3 nucleotides read TGTGCCAGTAGTCCAGGGTTCCTCAATGAGCAGTTCTTC. Variable domain in full (rest from reference TRBV19 and TRBJ2-1): DGGITQSPKYLFRKEGQNVTLSCEQNLNHDAMYWYRQDPGQGLRLIYYSQIVNDFQKGDIAEGYSVSREKKESFPLTVTSAQKNPTAFYLCASSPGFLNEQFFGPGTRLTVL.

DNA for the CDR3: TGTGCCAGCAGCTTTCTCCCGGGACAGGGGGCCTATGGCTACACCTTC. This sequence encodes CASSFLPGQGAYGYTF. The chain uses TRBV7-2 and TRBJ1-2; TRBD1 aligns across 12 bases. Losses at the gene ends were 3 bases for V and 4 bases for J; bases not matched to a gene: 6. The length of the CDR3 is 16 residues. Germline V lookup: CDR1 SGHTA, CDR2 FQGNSA.

This chain joins TRBV5-1 and TRBJ2-2; 10 positions match TRBD1. Looked up from germline, CDR1 is SGHRS and CDR2 is YFSETQ. After removal of 4 bases from V and 1 base from J, the junction contained 4 bases not matched to a gene. The CDR3 is made up of 16 amino acids. The CDR3 protein is CASSDRGRGNTGELFF. The CDR3 coding sequence is TGCGCCAGCAGCGACAGGGGGCGAGGGAACACCGGGGAGCTGTTTTTT. Drawing the rest from reference TRBV5-1 and TRBJ2-2, the complete variable domain is KAGVTQTPRYLIKTRGQQVTLSCSPISGHRSVSWYQQTPGQGLQFLFEYFSETQRNKGNFPGRFSGRQFSNSRSEMNVSTLELGDSALYLCASSDRGRGNTGELFFGEGSRLTVL.

The chain joins TRBV5-8 to TRBJ1-5, with D possibly being TRBD1 (6 bases). V was pared by 4 bases and J by 5 bases, with 16 bases between. The CDR3 contains 15 residues. Germline CDR1 reads SGHTS; CDR2 reads YDEGEE. The CDR3: CASSRGHGEYQPQHF. In DNA form, the CDR3 reads TGTGCCAGCAGCCGGGGACATGGCGAATATCAGCCCCAGCATTTT.

The table lists this clone with a count of one. The rearrangement uses TRBV6-5 and TRBJ1-2; weak D call: TRBD1 (5 bases). From germline, CDR1 is MNHEY and CDR2 SVGAGI. V lost 6 bases and J 4 bases, leaving 15 bases between the germline ends. The CDR3 covers 14 residues. CDR3 sequence reads: CASSLDGQSYGYTF. CDR3 in DNA: TGTGCCAGCAGCCTAGATGGACAAAGCTATGGCTACACCTTC.

In DNA, the CDR3 is TGCGCCAGCAGCTTGGTGGGGGGAGGGAACACTGAAGCTTTCTTT. The encoded protein is CASSLVGGGNTEAFF. V is TRBV5-1 and J is TRBJ1-1; the D gene is possibly TRBD1 (5 bases). Germline V lookup: CDR1 SGHRS, CDR2 YFSETQ. The CDR3 is 15 residues long. V lost 0 bases, J lost 1 base, and 10 bases lay in between.

This rearrangement joins TRBV3-1 (or the pseudogene TRBV3-2) to TRBJ1-1; no definite D call. Per germline, CDR1 LGHDT and CDR2 YNNKEL (reference sequence). V dropped 0 bases and J dropped 0 bases, with 20 bases sitting between them. This CDR3 is 19 amino acids long. CDR3 bases: TGTGCCAGCAGCCAAGAGTGGCCGGGAGGAGGGAGTTTGAACACTGAAGCTTTCTTT. Encoded protein: CASSQEWPGGGSLNTEAFF.

The chain employs TRBV25-1 and TRBJ2-3; 12 nucleotides line up with TRBD2. The CDR3 length is 16 residues. Germline CDR1 MGHDK, CDR2 SYGVNS. Trimming took 6 bases from V and 4 from J; bases not matched to a gene: 8. CDR3 in amino acids: CASRATSGGRPDTQYF. CDR3 nucleotides: TGTGCCAGCAGAGCAACTAGCGGGGGGCGCCCAGATACGCAGTATTTT.

The chain is built from TRBV6-6 and TRBJ1-6, with a tentative D call TRBD1 (5 bases). CDR1 and CDR2 from the germline V gene are MNHNY and SVGAGI (reference sequence). Trimming left V 2 bases short and J 8 bases short, with 10 bases between. The CDR3 spans 14 residues. The chain's CDR3 is CASSYQGSDSPLHF. DNA of the CDR3: TGTGCCAGCAGTTACCAGGGCTCGGATTCACCCCTCCACTTT.

V is TRBV19 and J is TRBJ1-5, with D perhaps TRBD1 (6 bases). The CDR3 contains 14 residues. Germline V CDR1 and CDR2: LNHDA, SQIVND (reference sequence). V gave up 8 bases and J gave up 5 bases, with 16 bases separating them. This CDR3 reads CASRQTGRYQPQHF. The CDR3 DNA sequence: TGTGCCAGTCGACAGACAGGCCGCTATCAGCCCCAGCATTTT. Based on the CDR3 plus reference TRBV19 and TRBJ1-5, the full variable domain is DGGITQSPKYLFRKEGQNVTLSCEQNLNHDAMYWYRQDPGQGLRLIYYSQIVNDFQKGDIAEGYSVSREKKESFPLTVTSAQKNPTAFYLCASRQTGRYQPQHFGDGTRLSIL.

The chain has TRBV14 and TRBJ2-2; TRBD2 matches 11 bases. V trimming: 4 bases; J trimming: 1 base; junction bases outside the gene matches: 2. The CDR3 spans 16 residues. From germline, CDR1 is SGHDN and CDR2 FVKESK. CDR3 sequence: CASSLGLAVNTGELFF. CDR3 coding DNA: TGTGCCAGCAGCCTGGGACTAGCGGTGAACACCGGGGAGCTGTTTTTT. Combining the CDR3 with reference TRBV14 and TRBJ2-2 gives the whole variable domain EAGVTQFPSHSVIEKGQTVTLRCDPISGHDNLYWYRRVMGKEIKFLLHFVKESKQDESGMPNNRFLAERTGGTYSTLKVQPAELEDSGVYFCASSLGLAVNTGELFFGEGSRLTVL.

This chain links TRBV29-1 with TRBJ1-1; D uncertain. This CDR3 has 14 amino acids. Germline CDR1 SQVTM, CDR2 ANQGSEA. The V and J ends lost 7 bases and 3 bases respectively, with 18 bases between them. The CDR3 sequence: CSAQRRGSDTEAFF. CDR3 nucleotides: TGCAGCGCCCAGAGGCGGGGTAGCGACACTGAAGCTTTCTTT.

The chain carries TRBV19 and TRBJ1-1; possibly TRBD1 for D (5 bases). The CDR3 length is 13 residues. Deletions cut 6 bases from V and 0 bases from J, with 8 bases between. Germline-derived CDR1 and CDR2 are LNHDA and SQIVND (reference sequence). CDR3 protein: CASRGEVNTEAFF. The DNA of the CDR3 is TGTGCCAGTAGGGGGGAGGTGAACACTGAAGCTTTCTTT.

J is TRBJ1-3 and V is TRBV5-8, with a weak D call TRBD1 (5 bases). The length of the CDR3 is 15 residues. The germline gives CDR1 SGHTS, CDR2 YDEGEE. V lost 0 bases and J 0 bases, leaving 7 bases between the germline ends. CDR3 coding DNA: TGTGCCAGCAGCTTGGGGACATCCTCTGGAAACACCATATATTTT. Translated, it gives CASSLGTSSGNTIYF.

CDR3: CASSLWDRADYGYTF. CDR3 DNA sequence: TGTGCCAGCAGCCTCTGGGACAGGGCGGACTATGGCTACACCTTC. This chain uses TRBV3-1 (or the pseudogene TRBV3-2) with TRBJ1-2; 9 nucleotides agree with TRBD1. The CDR3 loop spans 15 amino acids. In germline, CDR1 is LGHDT, CDR2 YNNKEL (reference sequence). Unmatched junction bases numbered 6, after V lost 4 bases and J lost 3 bases.

The chain couples TRBV6-5 to TRBJ2-3; TRBD2 is a possible D gene (5 bases). V was cut by 8 bases and J by 0 bases, with 12 bases left in between. Germline-derived CDR1 and CDR2 are MNHEY and SVGAGI. The CDR3 extends over 14 amino acids. The CDR3 here is CASSRTVSTDTQYF. CDR3 sequence (DNA): TGTGCCAGCTCCCGGACTGTTAGCACAGATACGCAGTATTTT.

The chain couples TRBV5-1 to TRBJ2-7, with D possibly TRBD1 on 6 matching bases. The germline V gene has CDR1 SGHRS and CDR2 YFSETQ. The CDR3 contains 18 residues. V lost 4 bases and J lost 0, with 23 bases in between. As DNA, the CDR3 is TGCGCCAGCAGCCCGGGACAACCCCAATTTTCCCTCTCCTACGAGCAGTACTTC. It yields the protein CASSPGQPQFSLSYEQYF.